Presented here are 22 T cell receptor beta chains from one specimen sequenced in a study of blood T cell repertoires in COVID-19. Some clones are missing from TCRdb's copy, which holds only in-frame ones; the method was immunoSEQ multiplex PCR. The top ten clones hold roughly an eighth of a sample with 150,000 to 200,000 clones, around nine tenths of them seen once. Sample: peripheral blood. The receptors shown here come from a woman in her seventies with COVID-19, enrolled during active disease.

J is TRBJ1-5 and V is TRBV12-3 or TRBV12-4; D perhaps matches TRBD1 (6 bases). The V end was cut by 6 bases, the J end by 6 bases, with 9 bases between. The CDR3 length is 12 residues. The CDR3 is CASSLQGQPQHF. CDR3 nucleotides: TGTGCCAGCAGCCTACAGGGTCAGCCCCAGCATTTT.

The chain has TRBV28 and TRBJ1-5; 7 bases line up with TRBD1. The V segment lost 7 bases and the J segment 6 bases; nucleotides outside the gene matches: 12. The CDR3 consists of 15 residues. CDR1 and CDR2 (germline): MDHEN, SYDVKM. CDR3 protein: CASMEVRGAGQPQHF. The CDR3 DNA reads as TGTGCCAGCATGGAGGTCAGGGGGGCGGGTCAGCCCCAGCATTTT.

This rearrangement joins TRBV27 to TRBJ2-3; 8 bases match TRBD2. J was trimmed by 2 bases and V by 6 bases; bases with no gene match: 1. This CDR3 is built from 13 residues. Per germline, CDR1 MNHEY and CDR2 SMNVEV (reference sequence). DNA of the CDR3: TGTGCCAGCAGGGGACTAGTCACAGATACGCAGTATTTT. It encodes CASRGLVTDTQYF.

CDR3 sequence reads: CASSLGQGAWEQYF. The DNA of the CDR3 is TGTGCCAGCAGCCTGGGACAGGGGGCGTGGGAGCAGTACTTC. The genes are TRBV11-3 and TRBJ2-7; 12 bases map to TRBD1. V was pared by 5 bases and J by 7 bases, with 6 bases of the junction left unmatched. The CDR3 length is 14 residues. CDR1 is SGHNT and CDR2 is YENEEA in the germline V gene.

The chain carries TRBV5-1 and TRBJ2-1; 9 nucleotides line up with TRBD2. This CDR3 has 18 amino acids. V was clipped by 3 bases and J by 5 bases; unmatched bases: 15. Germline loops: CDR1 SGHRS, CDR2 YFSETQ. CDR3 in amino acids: CASSSPRPLAGRDNEQFF. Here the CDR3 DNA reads TGCGCCAGCAGCTCCCCAAGACCTCTAGCGGGAAGGGACAATGAGCAGTTCTTC.

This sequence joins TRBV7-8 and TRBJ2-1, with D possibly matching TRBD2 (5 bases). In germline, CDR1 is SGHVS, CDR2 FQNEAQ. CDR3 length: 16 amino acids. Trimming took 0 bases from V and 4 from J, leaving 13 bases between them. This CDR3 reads CASSLASLARYNEQFF. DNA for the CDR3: TGTGCCAGCAGCTTAGCATCCCTAGCCAGGTACAATGAGCAGTTCTTC.

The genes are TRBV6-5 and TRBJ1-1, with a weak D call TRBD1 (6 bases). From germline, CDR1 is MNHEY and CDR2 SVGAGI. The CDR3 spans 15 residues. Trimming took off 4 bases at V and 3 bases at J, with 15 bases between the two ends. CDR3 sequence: CASSSSGVGDTEAFF. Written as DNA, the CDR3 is TGTGCCAGCAGTTCCTCAGGGGTCGGCGACACTGAAGCTTTCTTT.

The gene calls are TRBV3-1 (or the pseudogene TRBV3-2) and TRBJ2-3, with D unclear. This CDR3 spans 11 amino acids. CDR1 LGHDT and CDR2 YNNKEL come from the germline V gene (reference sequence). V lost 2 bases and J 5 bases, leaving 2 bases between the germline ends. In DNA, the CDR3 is TGTGCCAGCAGCCAACAAGATACGCAGTATTTT. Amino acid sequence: CASSQQDTQYF.

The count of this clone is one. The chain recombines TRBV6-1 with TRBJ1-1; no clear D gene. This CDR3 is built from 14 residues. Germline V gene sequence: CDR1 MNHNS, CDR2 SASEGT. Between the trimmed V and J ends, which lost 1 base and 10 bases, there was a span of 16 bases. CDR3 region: CASSEVAREVGAFF. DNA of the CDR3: TGTGCCAGCAGTGAAGTGGCTCGGGAGGTAGGAGCTTTCTTT.

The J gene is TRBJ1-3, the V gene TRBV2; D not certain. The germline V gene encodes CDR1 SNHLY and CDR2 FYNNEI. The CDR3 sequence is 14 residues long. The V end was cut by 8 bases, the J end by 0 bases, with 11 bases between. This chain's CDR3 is CASERGNSGNTIYF. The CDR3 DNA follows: TGTGCCAGCGAACGGGGTAACTCTGGAAACACCATATATTTT. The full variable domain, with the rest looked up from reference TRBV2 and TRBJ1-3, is EPEVTQTPSHQVTQMGQEVILRCVPISNHLYFYWYRQILGQKVEFLVSFYNNEISEKSEIFDDQFSVERPDGSNFTLKIRSTKLEDSAMYFCASERGNSGNTIYFGEGSWLTVV.

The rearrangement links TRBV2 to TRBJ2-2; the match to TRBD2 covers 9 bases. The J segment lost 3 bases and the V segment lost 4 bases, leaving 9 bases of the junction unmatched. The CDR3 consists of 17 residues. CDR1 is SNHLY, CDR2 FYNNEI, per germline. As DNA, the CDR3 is TGTGCCAGCAGTGTAGGTAGCGGGAGTCTGTACACCGGGGAGCTGTTTTTT. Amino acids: CASSVGSGSLYTGELFF.

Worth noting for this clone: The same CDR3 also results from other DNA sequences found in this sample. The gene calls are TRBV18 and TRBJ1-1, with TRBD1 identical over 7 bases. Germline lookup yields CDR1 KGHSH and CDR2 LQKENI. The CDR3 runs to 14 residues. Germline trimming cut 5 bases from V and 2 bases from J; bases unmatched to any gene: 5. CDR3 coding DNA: TGTGCCAGCTCAGGTACAGGGGTCAACACTGAAGCTTTCTTT. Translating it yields CASSGTGVNTEAFF.

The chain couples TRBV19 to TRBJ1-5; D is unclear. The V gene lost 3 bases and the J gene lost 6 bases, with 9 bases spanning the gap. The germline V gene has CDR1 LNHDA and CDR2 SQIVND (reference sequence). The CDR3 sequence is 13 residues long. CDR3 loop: CASSIQDSQPQHF. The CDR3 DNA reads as TGTGCCAGTAGTATCCAGGATAGTCAGCCCCAGCATTTT.

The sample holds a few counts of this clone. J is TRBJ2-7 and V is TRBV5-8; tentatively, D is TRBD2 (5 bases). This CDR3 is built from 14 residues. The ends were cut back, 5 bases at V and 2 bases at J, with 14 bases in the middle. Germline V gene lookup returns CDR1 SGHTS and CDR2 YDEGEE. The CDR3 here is CASRPAGATYEQYF. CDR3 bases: TGTGCCAGCAGGCCCGCGGGTGCAACCTACGAGCAGTACTTC.

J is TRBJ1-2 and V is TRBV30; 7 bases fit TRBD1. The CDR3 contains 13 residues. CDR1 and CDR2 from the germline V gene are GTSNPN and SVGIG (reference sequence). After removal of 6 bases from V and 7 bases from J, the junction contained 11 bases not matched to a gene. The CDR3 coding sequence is TGTGCCTGTCAGACCAGGGGGTCGGGTGGCTACACCTTC. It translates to CACQTRGSGGYTF.

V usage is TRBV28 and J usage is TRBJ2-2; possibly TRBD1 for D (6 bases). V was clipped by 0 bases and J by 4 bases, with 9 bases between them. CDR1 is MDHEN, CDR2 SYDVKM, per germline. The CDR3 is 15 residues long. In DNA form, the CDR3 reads TGTGCCAGCAGTTTATGGGACAGTTCCACCGGGGAGCTGTTTTTT. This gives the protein CASSLWDSSTGELFF.

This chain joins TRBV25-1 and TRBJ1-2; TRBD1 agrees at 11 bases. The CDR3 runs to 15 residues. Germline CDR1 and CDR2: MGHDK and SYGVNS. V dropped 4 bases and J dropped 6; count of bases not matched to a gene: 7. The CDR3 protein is CASSGGTGGSNGYTF. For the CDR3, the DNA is TGTGCCAGCAGTGGGGGGACAGGGGGTTCAAATGGCTACACCTTC.

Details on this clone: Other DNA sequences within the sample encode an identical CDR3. The CDR3 is CASSLAVRQSEAFF. The CDR3, as DNA: TGTGCCAGCAGCTTAGCGGTGAGACAGAGTGAAGCTTTCTTT. V is TRBV7-2 and J is TRBJ1-1, with D perhaps matching TRBD1 (5 bases). This CDR3 contains 14 residues. The ends were cut back, 0 bases at V and 7 bases at J, with 12 bases in the middle. CDR1 SGHTA and CDR2 FQGNSA come from the germline V gene.

CDR3 bases: TGTGCCAGCAGCCTGTTCCTGACAGGTTACACCTCCCAGGGGGCGTACGAGCAGTACTTC. Amino acid sequence: CASSLFLTGYTSQGAYEQYF. This chain connects TRBV5-8 to TRBJ2-7; 8 bases match TRBD1. The V gene's germline CDR1 is SGHTS and CDR2 YDEGEE. This CDR3 comprises 20 residues. The V gene end was trimmed by 4 bases and the J gene end by 4 bases; junction bases not matched to a gene: 25.

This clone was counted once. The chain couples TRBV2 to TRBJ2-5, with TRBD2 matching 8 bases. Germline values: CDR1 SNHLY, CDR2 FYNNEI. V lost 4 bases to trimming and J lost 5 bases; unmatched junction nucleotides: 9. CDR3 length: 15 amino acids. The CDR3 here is CASSGREGGGETQYF. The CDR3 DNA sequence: TGTGCCAGCAGTGGGCGAGAAGGCGGGGGGGAGACCCAGTACTTC.

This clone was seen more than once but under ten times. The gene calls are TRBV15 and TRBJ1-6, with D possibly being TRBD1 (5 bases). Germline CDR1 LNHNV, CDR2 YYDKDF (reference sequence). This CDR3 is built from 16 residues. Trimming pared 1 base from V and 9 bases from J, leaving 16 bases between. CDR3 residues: CATSRGYDSSFSPLHF. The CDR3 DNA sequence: TGTGCCACCAGCAGAGGATACGACAGTAGTTTTTCACCCCTCCACTTT.

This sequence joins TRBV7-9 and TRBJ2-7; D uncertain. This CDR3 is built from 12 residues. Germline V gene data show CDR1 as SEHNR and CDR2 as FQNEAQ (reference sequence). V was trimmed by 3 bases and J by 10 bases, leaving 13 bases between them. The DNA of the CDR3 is TGTGCCAGCAGCTTCCGACAAGCCCGCCAGTACTTC. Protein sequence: CASSFRQARQYF.